The rows below give T cell receptor beta chains drawn from one sample of a study of T cell responses to AZD1222 COVID-19 vaccine. The repertoire was sequenced with immunoSEQ multiplex PCR; TCRdb's copy has only in-frame clones and lacks some. This sample carries approximately 30,000 clones, more than 75% of them seen once, and the ten largest clones take 8% to 13%. This material consisted of peripheral blood, taken 28 days after the second AZD1222 dose. These receptors were collected from an adult who received the AZD1222 COVID-19 vaccine. Both conserved end residues are part of each CDR3. A D gene is named only where the DNA matches it firmly. A clone size is listed for some rows: how often the clone was seen (once, few, many), or a class if it is expanded.

j_gene,v_gene,abundance,d_gene,CDR3aa,CDR3nt
TRBJ2-2,TRBV13,NA,TRBD2,CASSPQTSGITGELFF,TGTGCCAGCAGCCCCCAGACTAGCGGGATTACCGGGGAGCTGTTTTTT
TRBJ1-6,TRBV28,NA,NA,CASSPDWPYNSPLHF,TGTGCCAGTTCCCCGGACTGGCCATATAATTCACCCCTCCACTTT
TRBJ2-4,TRBV5-1,NA,NA,CASSLGGTKNIQYF,TGCGCCAGCAGCTTGGGAGGGACCAAAAACATTCAGTACTTC
TRBJ2-1,TRBV30,NA,TRBD1,CAWSAGQVGDNEQFF,TGTGCCTGGAGTGCGGGACAGGTAGGGGATAATGAGCAGTTCTTC
TRBJ2-6,TRBV5-8,NA,NA,CASSSIFSGANVLTF,TGTGCCAGCAGCTCTATATTCTCTGGGGCCAACGTCCTGACTTTC
TRBJ2-1,TRBV7-6,NA,TRBD1,CASSPGTGGSNEQFF,TGTGCCAGCAGCCCCGGGACAGGGGGCAGCAATGAGCAGTTCTTC
TRBJ2-7,TRBV6-2/TRBV6-3,NA,NA,CASSYSRGRHEQYF,TGTGCCAGCAGTTACTCGAGGGGTCGGCACGAGCAGTACTTC
TRBJ2-5,TRBV28,NA,NA,CASSGLQGLETQYF,TGTGCCAGCAGCGGACTACAGGGACTGGAGACCCAGTACTTC
TRBJ2-6,TRBV13,NA,NA,CASSLEGSAGANVLTF,TGTGCCAGCAGCTTAGAAGGGTCCGCCGGGGCCAACGTCCTGACTTTC
TRBJ1-6,TRBV2,NA,TRBD1,CASSSPRGYSPLHF,TGTGCCAGCAGTTCACCCAGGGGGTATTCACCCCTCCACTTT
TRBJ1-1,TRBV19,NA,TRBD1,CASSPGTVYMNTEAFF,TGTGCCAGTAGTCCCGGGACAGTCTACATGAACACTGAAGCTTTCTTT
TRBJ2-7,TRBV20-1,NA,NA,CSASSGFSSYEQYF,TGCAGTGCTAGTAGCGGATTTAGCTCCTACGAGCAGTACTTC
TRBJ2-5,TRBV21-1,NA,NA,CASSFRLDVETQYF,TGTGCCAGCAGCTTCCGTCTCGATGTGGAGACCCAGTACTTC
TRBJ2-2,TRBV7-2,few,NA,CASSFKGRDTGELFF,TGTGCCAGCAGCTTCAAGGGTAGGGACACCGGGGAGCTGTTTTTT
TRBJ2-5,TRBV4-1,NA,TRBD1,CASSHFGTGEQTQYF,TGCGCCAGCAGCCATTTCGGGACAGGGGAACAGACCCAGTACTTC
TRBJ2-7,TRBV28,NA,NA,CASSSPGSSYEQYF,TGTGCCAGCAGTTCTCCGGGAAGCTCCTACGAGCAGTACTTC
TRBJ2-6,TRBV5-1,NA,TRBD1,CASSRDGDSFSGANVLTF,TGCGCCAGCAGCCGGGATGGGGACAGCTTCTCTGGGGCCAACGTCCTGACTTTC
TRBJ1-2,TRBV6-5,NA,TRBD1,CASSLRDRGSYGYTF,TGTGCCAGCAGCCTCCGGGACAGGGGATCATATGGCTACACCTTC
TRBJ1-1,TRBV19,few,TRBD1,CASSKTGQNTEAFF,TGTGCCAGCTCCAAGACAGGGCAGAACACTGAAGCTTTCTTT
TRBJ2-3,TRBV3-1/TRBV3-2,NA,NA,CASSLTDTQYF,TGTGCCAGCAGCCTGACCGATACGCAGTATTTT
TRBJ1-6,TRBV14,NA,NA,CASSQGQGVGSPLHF,TGTGCCAGCAGCCAAGGGCAGGGTGTCGGGTCACCCCTCCACTTT
TRBJ2-7,TRBV18,NA,NA,CASSQGNEQYF,TGTGCCAGCTCTCAGGGGAACGAGCAGTACTTC
TRBJ2-5,TRBV2,NA,NA,CASSVEGGLETQYF,TGTGCCAGCAGTGTCGAGGGGGGCCTAGAGACCCAGTACTTC
TRBJ1-2,TRBV6-1,NA,NA,CASSEAGPSRGYTF,TGTGCCAGCAGTGAAGCGGGGCCCTCACGGGGCTACACCTTC
TRBJ2-7,TRBV28,NA,TRBD2,CASSLQGGQDEQYF,TGTGCCAGCAGCTTGCAGGGAGGGCAGGACGAGCAGTACTTC
TRBJ2-7,TRBV2,NA,NA,CASSIAGRSYEQYF,TGTGCCAGCAGTATTGCGGGTCGGTCCTACGAGCAGTACTTC
TRBJ1-6,TRBV28,NA,NA,CASRGYNSPLHF,TGTGCCAGCCGGGGATATAATTCACCCCTCCACTTT
TRBJ1-5,TRBV7-9,NA,NA,CASSSDVQVEPQHF,TGTGCCAGCAGCTCAGATGTACAGGTTGAGCCCCAGCATTTT
TRBJ1-5,TRBV6-2/TRBV6-3,NA,TRBD1,CASSYRTGFDQPQHF,TGTGCCAGCAGTTACAGGACAGGGTTTGATCAGCCCCAGCATTTT
TRBJ2-3,TRBV19,NA,TRBD2,CASSRRLAGTDTQYF,TGTGCCAGTAGTAGACGACTAGCGGGCACAGATACGCAGTATTTT
TRBJ1-5,TRBV2,few,TRBD1,CASCWGTGGIKPQHF,TGTGCCAGCTGTTGGGGTACAGGGGGAATTAAGCCCCAGCATTTT
TRBJ1-4,TRBV7-2,once,NA,CASSSRATNEKLFF,TGTGCCAGCAGCTCCAGGGCAACTAATGAAAAACTGTTTTTT
TRBJ2-3,TRBV5-4,NA,NA,CASSSSPGTSTDTQYF,TGTGCCAGCAGCTCGAGCCCTGGGACGAGCACAGATACGCAGTATTTT
TRBJ2-1,TRBV2,NA,NA,CASSFYNEQFF,TGTGCCAGCAGTTTTTACAATGAGCAGTTCTTC
TRBJ1-5,TRBV7-8,NA,TRBD1,CASSHGTGLNQPQHF,TGTGCCAGCAGCCATGGGACAGGGCTCAATCAGCCCCAGCATTTT
TRBJ1-2,TRBV14,NA,TRBD1,CASRESRDSQGTF,TGTGCCAGCAGGGAGAGCCGGGACAGCCAGGGCACCTTC
TRBJ2-7,TRBV2,NA,NA,CASTLGRDYEQYF,TGTGCCAGCACGCTGGGCCGGGACTACGAGCAGTACTTC
TRBJ1-1,TRBV19,NA,NA,CASILPGGNTEAFF,TGTGCCAGTATTCTCCCCGGGGGGAACACTGAAGCTTTCTTT
TRBJ1-6,TRBV6-5,NA,NA,CASSYDQGAGSPLHF,TGTGCCAGCAGTTACGATCAAGGGGCAGGGTCACCCCTCCACTTT
TRBJ1-1,TRBV11-3,NA,NA,CASSLPQGPVGTEAFF,TGTGCCAGCAGCCTCCCCCAGGGGCCGGTCGGGACTGAAGCTTTCTTT
TRBJ2-5,TRBV5-1,NA,TRBD2,CASSLSDGLGDSETQYF,TGCGCCAGCAGCTTGTCAGACGGACTAGGGGACTCGGAGACCCAGTACTTC
TRBJ1-2,TRBV7-9,NA,NA,CASSPSGDYGYTF,TGTGCCAGCAGCCCCAGCGGGGACTATGGCTACACCTTC
TRBJ1-1,TRBV5-1,once,NA,CASSLALGNTEAFF,TGCGCCAGCAGCTTGGCCTTGGGGAACACTGAAGCTTTCTTT
TRBJ2-3,TRBV2,NA,NA,CASAPRMRGTDTQYF,TGTGCCAGCGCTCCTCGGATGCGGGGCACAGATACGCAGTATTTT
TRBJ2-1,TRBV30,NA,TRBD2,CAWSLTSGRNEQFF,TGTGCCTGGAGTTTAACTAGCGGGAGGAATGAGCAGTTCTTC
TRBJ1-3,TRBV2,NA,NA,CASSVNSDSHFSGNTIYF,TGTGCCAGCAGTGTCAATTCCGACAGCCACTTCTCTGGAAACACCATATATTTT
TRBJ2-7,TRBV5-8,few,TRBD1,CASSGQGFSYEQYF,TGTGCCAGCAGCGGACAGGGGTTTTCCTACGAGCAGTACTTC
TRBJ1-1,TRBV7-8,NA,NA,CASSLVPGATEAFF,TGTGCCAGCAGCTTAGTACCAGGGGCCACTGAAGCTTTCTTT
TRBJ1-2,TRBV19,NA,NA,CASSIQGMHGYTF,TGTGCCAGTAGTATCCAGGGGATGCATGGCTACACCTTC
TRBJ2-1,TRBV6-2/TRBV6-3,NA,TRBD2,CASSPGTSGRTKQFF,TGTGCCAGCAGTCCCGGGACTAGCGGGAGGACAAAGCAGTTCTTC
TRBJ2-5,TRBV7-6,NA,NA,CASSLLRQSETQYF,TGTGCCAGCAGCTTACTGAGACAGTCAGAGACCCAGTACTTC
TRBJ1-4,TRBV5-1,NA,NA,CASSLDTGGNEKLFF,TGCGCCAGCAGCTTGGACACAGGAGGTAATGAAAAACTGTTTTTT
TRBJ2-5,TRBV28,NA,NA,CASSSNRGTGETQYF,TGTGCCAGCAGTTCCAACCGGGGGACGGGAGAGACCCAGTACTTC